The 26 T cell receptor beta chains below all came from one sample that was sequenced in a study of graft-versus-host responses after intestinal transplantation. Their cognate antigens are unknown. The method was immunoSEQ multiplex PCR; TCRdb's version includes in-frame clones alone and lacks a portion of them. The data hold some 76,000 clones, with more than 75% observed a single time. The sequencing used unstimulated CD8+ T cells sorted from spleen or lymph node cells, collected before transplant. The receptor set was obtained from a human donor who was the organ donor for an intestinal transplant.

The V call is TRBV4-2, the J call TRBJ1-5, with a tentative D call TRBD1 (5 bases). The germline V gene has CDR1 LGHNA and CDR2 YNFKEQ. This CDR3 is 18 amino acids long. Deletions cut 1 base from V and 0 bases from J, with 16 bases between. CDR3 in DNA: TGTGCCAGCAGCCAAGGAAGGGAGACAGTCTATAGCAATCAGCCCCAGCATTTT. Its protein is CASSQGRETVYSNQPQHF.

The gene calls are TRBV11-2 and TRBJ2-7; D remains unclear. Trimming took off 5 bases at V and 0 bases at J, with 11 bases between the two ends. The CDR3 has 14 residues. The germline V gene encodes CDR1 SGHAT and CDR2 FQNNGV. For the CDR3, the DNA is TGTGCCAGCAGCATAGTCGGTAGCTCCTACGAGCAGTACTTC. It encodes CASSIVGSSYEQYF.

This chain connects TRBV7-9 to TRBJ2-7, with TRBD2 matching over 11 bases. V lost 4 bases to trimming and J lost 0 bases; unmatched junction nucleotides: 11. The CDR3 has 18 residues. The V gene's germline CDR1 is SEHNR and CDR2 FQNEAQ (reference sequence). The CDR3 DNA reads as TGTGCCAGCAGCTCTCGAACTAGCGGGGGAACCAGCTCCTACGAGCAGTACTTC. Translated: CASSSRTSGGTSSYEQYF. Full variable domain (missing parts from reference TRBV7-9 and TRBJ2-7): DTGVSQNPRHKITKRGQNVTFRCDPISEHNRLYWYRQTLGQGPEFLTYFQNEAQLEKSRLLSDRFSAERPKGSFSTLEIQRTEQGDSAMYLCASSSRTSGGTSSYEQYFGPGTRLTVT.

The CDR3 loop is CASSVAGNSYGYTF. CDR3 in DNA: TGTGCCAGCAGCGTAGCGGGCAATTCCTATGGCTACACCTTC. This chain connects TRBV9 to TRBJ1-2, with D hard to call. V was pared by 0 bases and J by 4 bases, with 10 bases between. The length of the CDR3 is 14 residues. From germline, CDR1 is SGDLS and CDR2 YYNGEE.

The chain employs TRBV30 and TRBJ1-1; D gene unclear. The CDR3 is 13 amino acids. V gave up 0 bases and J gave up 4 bases, with 9 bases separating them. Germline CDR1 and CDR2: GTSNPN and SVGIG (reference sequence). The CDR3 sequence is CAWSVDILTEAFF. Here the CDR3 DNA reads TGTGCCTGGAGTGTAGACATCCTCACTGAAGCTTTCTTT.

The CDR3 region is CASSFLFPGDRAHEQYF. The CDR3 DNA reads TGTGCCAGCAGCTTCCTATTCCCCGGGGACAGGGCCCACGAGCAGTACTTC. The gene calls are TRBV7-6 and TRBJ2-7; 9 nucleotides line up with TRBD1. The CDR3 has 17 amino acids. Per germline, CDR1 SGHVS and CDR2 FNYEAQ. The V and J ends lost 3 bases and 5 bases, in that order; junction bases with no gene match: 14.

The chain couples TRBV5-1 to TRBJ1-1, with D perhaps matching TRBD1 (5 bases). Germline values: CDR1 SGHRS, CDR2 YFSETQ. Deletions cut 3 bases from V and 6 bases from J, with 18 bases between. The CDR3 covers 15 residues. Here the CDR3 reads CASSSNPGGAAEAFF. As DNA, the CDR3 is TGCGCCAGCAGCTCCAATCCGGGGGGAGCGGCTGAAGCTTTCTTT. Full variable domain (outside the CDR3, taken from reference TRBV5-1 and TRBJ1-1): KAGVTQTPRYLIKTRGQQVTLSCSPISGHRSVSWYQQTPGQGLQFLFEYFSETQRNKGNFPGRFSGRQFSNSRSEMNVSTLELGDSALYLCASSSNPGGAAEAFFGQGTRLTVV.

This chain uses TRBV9 with TRBJ1-1; D gene unclear. Per the germline V gene, CDR1 is SGDLS and CDR2 is YYNGEE. The CDR3 has 13 amino acids. The V end lost 2 bases, the J end lost 1 base, and 6 bases lay between the germline ends. The chain's CDR3 is CASSVRTNTEAFF. CDR3 DNA: TGTGCCAGCAGCGTTCGTACGAACACTGAAGCTTTCTTT.

The gene calls are TRBV6-5 and TRBJ1-1; D gene ambiguous. Per the germline V gene, CDR1 is MNHEY and CDR2 is SVGAGI. The ends were cut back, 5 bases at V and 7 bases at J, with 14 bases in the middle. The CDR3 has 13 residues. CDR3: CASSPTLEGEAFF. The CDR3 DNA follows: TGTGCCAGCAGTCCCACACTGGAGGGTGAAGCTTTCTTT.

V and J are TRBV6-1 and TRBJ2-1; 8 bases are shared with TRBD2. Looked up from germline, CDR1 is MNHNS and CDR2 is SASEGT. V trimming: 5 bases; J trimming: 15 bases; junction bases outside the gene matches: 12. The CDR3 is made up of 13 amino acids. Here the CDR3 reads CASSSIHGGVWFF. In DNA, the CDR3 is TGTGCCAGCAGTTCCATCCACGGGGGGGTTTGGTTCTTC.

As for this clone: Germline is not matched at one junction end, which may reflect a read error. The V and J genes are TRBV6-5 and TRBJ1-2; no clear D. The CDR3 is 14 residues long. Per germline, CDR1 MNHEY and CDR2 SVGAGI. CDR3 sequence reads: CASSYFPAFDGYTF. CDR3 nucleotides: TGTGCCAGCAGTTATTTTCCGGCCTTTGATGGGTACACCTTC.

Regarding this clone: Different DNA sequences within this sample yield the same CDR3. V is TRBV9 and J is TRBJ1-5, with a weak D call TRBD1 (5 bases). Germline loops: CDR1 SGDLS, CDR2 YYNGEE. The CDR3 is made up of 15 amino acids. V lost 0 bases, J lost 3 bases, and 10 bases lay in between. The CDR3 spells CASSVDGGANQPQHF. DNA for the CDR3: TGTGCCAGCAGCGTAGATGGAGGGGCCAATCAGCCCCAGCATTTT.

This chain connects TRBV25-1 to TRBJ1-1, with D unresolved. CDR1 is MGHDK and CDR2 is SYGVNS in the germline V gene. Trimming removed 1 base from V and 6 bases from J, with 18 bases in between. The CDR3 spans 16 residues. CDR3 sequence reads: CASSEFTGRITAEAFF. In DNA form, the CDR3 reads TGTGCCAGCAGTGAATTCACGGGCAGGATTACGGCTGAAGCTTTCTTT.

The chain has TRBV7-9 and TRBJ2-5; perhaps TRBD2 as D (7 bases). This CDR3 comprises 14 residues. The germline V gene encodes CDR1 SEHNR and CDR2 FQNEAQ (reference sequence). The V end lost 5 bases, the J end lost 1 base, and 11 bases lay between the germline ends. In nucleotides, the CDR3 is TGTGCCAGCAGCGGCGGGGGCCTCCAAGAGACCCAGTACTTC. It specifies CASSGGGLQETQYF.

The rearrangement joins TRBV28 to TRBJ1-1, with D possibly being TRBD1 (5 bases). The CDR3 loop spans 13 amino acids. Germline assignment: CDR1 MDHEN and CDR2 SYDVKM. Trimming shortened V by 7 bases and J by 4 bases, and 13 bases separated the two germline ends. CDR3 in DNA: TGTGCCAGCAAACAGCCGGGGGGCACTGAAGCTTTCTTT. Protein sequence: CASKQPGGTEAFF. Filled out from reference TRBV28 and TRBJ1-1, the complete variable domain reads DVKVTQSSRYLVKRTGEKVFLECVQDMDHENMFWYRQDPGLGLRLIYFSYDVKMKEKGDIPEGYSVSREKKERFSLILESASTNQTSMYLCASKQPGGTEAFFGQGTRLTVV.

The chain joins TRBV30 to TRBJ1-5; TRBD1 might be the D (5 bases). The CDR3 consists of 13 residues. V was clipped by 0 bases and J by 2 bases, with 5 bases between them. CDR1 is GTSNPN, CDR2 SVGIG, per germline (reference sequence). The CDR3 reads CAWSVGGNQPQHF. CDR3 sequence (DNA): TGTGCCTGGAGTGTAGGGGGCAATCAGCCCCAGCATTTT.

V gene TRBV9 combines with J gene TRBJ2-1; D unresolved. With 1 base removed from V and 0 bases from J, the gap between germline ends came to 5 bases. The CDR3 is made up of 14 amino acids. The germline V gene encodes CDR1 SGDLS and CDR2 YYNGEE. DNA for the CDR3: TGTGCCAGCAGCGTAAGTAACTCCTACAATGAGCAGTTCTTC. Protein: CASSVSNSYNEQFF.

The rearrangement uses TRBV4-1 and TRBJ2-7; D uncertain. The germline V gene encodes CDR1 MGHRA and CDR2 YSYEKL. The CDR3 is 16 amino acids. The V end lost 1 base, the J end lost 0 bases, and 13 bases lay between the germline ends. The CDR3 region has the DNA TGCGCCAGCAGCCAAGTTGGGTCGCAGTCCTCCTACGAGCAGTACTTC. It codes for CASSQVGSQSSYEQYF.

The V call is TRBV4-1, the J call TRBJ1-6; D is unresolved. Germline CDR1 MGHRA, CDR2 YSYEKL. Trimming took off 1 base at V and 9 bases at J, with 13 bases between the two ends. This CDR3 is 15 amino acids long. The CDR3 reads CASSQVHQSGSPLHF. CDR3 bases: TGCGCCAGCAGCCAAGTTCACCAGAGTGGTTCACCCCTCCACTTT.

This clone was recorded once. The chain employs TRBV2 and TRBJ2-3; D is unclear. Germline CDR1 reads SNHLY; CDR2 reads FYNNEI. The CDR3 has 18 residues. Trimming stripped 0 bases from V and 4 bases from J, with 20 bases between. CDR3 region: CASSEAASVMALADTQYF. The CDR3 DNA reads TGTGCCAGCAGTGAAGCGGCGTCGGTAATGGCTTTGGCAGATACGCAGTATTTT.

J is TRBJ2-3 and V is TRBV11-1, with 10 nucleotides matching TRBD1. The germline gives CDR1 SGHAT, CDR2 FQDESV (reference sequence). There are 16 residues in the CDR3. The J segment lost 3 bases and the V segment lost 5 bases, leaving 8 bases of the junction unmatched. As DNA, the CDR3 is TGTGCCAGCAGCGCCTATTGGGACAGGGGAACAGATACGCAGTATTTT. Protein sequence: CASSAYWDRGTDTQYF.

The rearrangement links TRBV4-1 to TRBJ1-5; maybe TRBD1 (6 bases). Germline V gene lookup returns CDR1 MGHRA and CDR2 YSYEKL. The CDR3 has 14 amino acids. Trimming stripped 4 bases from V and 4 bases from J, with 11 bases between. The CDR3 spells CASSRTGLNQPQHF. CDR3 sequence (DNA): TGCGCCAGCAGCCGAACAGGGTTAAATCAGCCCCAGCATTTT.

V and J are TRBV7-2 and TRBJ2-2; tentative D call: TRBD2 (6 bases). CDR1 and CDR2 from the germline V gene are SGHTA and FQGNSA. With 8 bases removed from V and 2 bases from J, the gap between germline ends came to 12 bases. The length of the CDR3 is 14 residues. CDR3 DNA: TGTGCCAGCGACACGGGAGTCAACACCGGGGAGCTGTTTTTT. Protein sequence: CASDTGVNTGELFF.

The rearrangement joins TRBV29-1 to TRBJ1-2; 12 nucleotides line up with TRBD1. Germline V lookup: CDR1 SQVTM, CDR2 ANQGSEA. V trimming: 5 bases; J trimming: 8 bases; junction bases outside the gene matches: 9. The CDR3 contains 14 residues. CDR3 protein: CSVPGTGGGRGYTF. As DNA, the CDR3 is TGCAGCGTTCCCGGGACAGGGGGCGGGAGAGGCTACACCTTC.

V and J are TRBV7-3 and TRBJ1-1; D might be TRBD1 (5 bases). This CDR3 comprises 15 residues. V lost 2 bases and J 0 bases, leaving 10 bases between the germline ends. Germline V lookup: CDR1 SGHTA, CDR2 FQGTGA. DNA for the CDR3: TGTGCCAGCAGCTTATTTGGGGGGATGAACACTGAAGCTTTCTTT. Amino acids: CASSLFGGMNTEAFF. Full variable domain (missing parts from reference TRBV7-3 and TRBJ1-1): GAGVSQTPSNKVTEKGKYVELRCDPISGHTALYWYRQSLGQGPEFLIYFQGTGAADDSGLPNDRFFAVRPEGSVSTLKIQRTERGDSAVYLCASSLFGGMNTEAFFGQGTRLTVV.

This clone was counted once. The chain has TRBV5-1 and TRBJ2-7, with 9 bases matching TRBD2. The CDR3 sequence is 13 residues long. V was clipped by 3 bases and J by 2 bases; unmatched bases: 0. Germline V gene sequence: CDR1 SGHRS, CDR2 YFSETQ. This chain's CDR3 is CASSSSGAYEQYF. The DNA for the CDR3 is TGCGCCAGCAGCTCTAGCGGGGCCTACGAGCAGTACTTC. Variable domain in full (rest from reference TRBV5-1 and TRBJ2-7): KAGVTQTPRYLIKTRGQQVTLSCSPISGHRSVSWYQQTPGQGLQFLFEYFSETQRNKGNFPGRFSGRQFSNSRSEMNVSTLELGDSALYLCASSSSGAYEQYFGPGTRLTVT.